This T cell receptor (beta chain) was captured by sequencing in a study of blood T cell repertoires in COVID-19. Across the whole study: COVID-19 samples, acute and convalescent, were from the United States, Italy and Spain. T cells, B-cell-depleted T cells, or PBMCs provided the cDNA or gDNA that served as material.

As handled by the study authors: It was from reference gene primer amplification that nucleated cell counts were estimated. Generated by immunoSEQ multiplex PCR, the TCRdb table keeps only in-frame clones and is missing some. That table supplies the V and J calls and clone size; D and trimming were determined from the DNA. This sample carries just under 65,000 clones, about three quarters of them seen once, and the ten largest clones take less than 6%. Germline V lookup: CDR1 SGHAT, CDR2 FQDESV (reference sequence). V trimming: 3 bases; J trimming: 4 bases; junction bases outside the gene matches: 6. This CDR3 is 15 amino acids long.

The sequence was collected from a human donor in a cohort sampled during active COVID-19. V usage is TRBV11-1 and J usage is TRBJ2-1, with TRBD2 matching over 7 bases. The specimen was peripheral blood. The CDR3 region is CASSFSREGYNEQFF. CDR3 nucleotide sequence: TGTGCCAGCAGCTTCAGCAGGGAGGGTTACAATGAGCAGTTCTTC.